Each of the 20 T cell receptor beta chains below was sequenced from the same sample in a study of T cells in Graves' hyperthyroidism and ophthalmopathy. TCR beta CDR3 regions were amplified from RNA transcripts. The HTBI primer set drove a first-round RT-PCR of the TCR CDR3. One entry per CDR3 protein results from TCRdb running MiXCR on the multiplex PCR reads. The sample has some 250,000 distinct CDR3 sequences, approximately 14% seen once; the top ten hold 30%. Sequenced material: blood. The receptors derive from a woman between 50 and 59 years old with Graves' hyperthyroidism that later progressed to Graves' ophthalmopathy.

In its sample, this clonotype was seen a few times. The CDR3, as DNA: TGTGCCAGTAGTATAGGTAGGGACAGAAGGGGGACTGAAGCTTTCTTT. This translates into CASSIGRDRRGTEAFF. This chain connects TRBV19 to TRBJ1-1; 7 bases map to TRBD1. The CDR3 runs 16 residues. CDR1 and CDR2 (germline): LNHDA, SQIVND (reference sequence). Germline trimming cut 1 base from V and 5 bases from J; bases unmatched to any gene: 10. Together with reference TRBV19 and TRBJ1-1, the CDR3 gives the full variable domain: DGGITQSPKYLFRKEGQNVTLSCEQNLNHDAMYWYRQDPGQGLRLIYYSQIVNDFQKGDIAEGYSVSREKKESFPLTVTSAQKNPTAFYLCASSIGRDRRGTEAFFGQGTRLTVV.

This clonotype came up many times. This chain uses TRBV2 with TRBJ1-2; perhaps TRBD1 as D (5 bases). This CDR3 contains 11 residues. Germline CDR1 is SNHLY and CDR2 is FYNNEI. Trimming shortened V by 8 bases and J by 4 bases, and 8 bases separated the two germline ends. The CDR3 reads CASGGGYGYTF. The CDR3 region has the DNA TGTGCCAGCGGCGGGGGCTATGGCTACACCTTC.

The V gene is TRBV5-1, the J gene TRBJ2-3; the D is unclear. The CDR3 contains 15 residues. Germline CDR1 reads SGHRS; CDR2 reads YFSETQ. V was clipped by 4 bases and J by 5 bases, with 17 bases between them. CDR3 loop: CASSKRLLIGDTQYF. CDR3 nucleotides: TGCGCCAGCAGCAAGAGACTCTTGATCGGAGATACGCAGTATTTT.

This clonotype was observed at least ten times. The V call is TRBV6-1, the J call TRBJ1-1; 7 positions match TRBD1. The CDR3 runs 15 residues. The germline V gene encodes CDR1 MNHNS and CDR2 SASEGT. Trimming removed 3 bases from V and 3 bases from J; junction bases left unmatched: 7. The CDR3 DNA reads TGTGCCAGCAGTGATTACACACAGGGGCACACTGAAGCTTTCTTT. It codes for CASSDYTQGHTEAFF.

The chain joins TRBV6-2 or TRBV6-3 to TRBJ2-2, with D tentatively TRBD1 (6 bases). Per germline, CDR1 MNHEY and CDR2 SVGEGT. This CDR3 contains 15 residues. V lost 6 bases and J 0 bases, leaving 11 bases between the germline ends. The CDR3 here is CASRRTAANTGELFF. CDR3 bases: TGTGCCAGCAGACGGACAGCCGCGAACACCGGGGAGCTGTTTTTT.

There are many counts of this clonotype. The rearrangement uses TRBV28 and TRBJ2-7; no clear D. The V end lost 1 base, the J end lost 5 bases, and 9 bases lay between the germline ends. The length of the CDR3 is 13 residues. Germline CDR1 and CDR2: MDHEN and SYDVKM. The CDR3 nucleotides are TGTGCCAGCAGTTTATCCCGTCGGGACGAGCAGTACTTC. It yields the protein CASSLSRRDEQYF.

The gene calls are TRBV7-9 and TRBJ1-3, with D uncertain. Deletions cut 3 bases from V and 8 bases from J, with 14 bases between. The CDR3 extends over 14 amino acids. The germline V gene encodes CDR1 SEHNR and CDR2 FQNEAQ (reference sequence). The CDR3 sequence is CASSFGLYQYTIYF. The CDR3 DNA sequence: TGTGCCAGCAGCTTTGGACTTTATCAGTACACCATATATTTT. Combining the CDR3 with reference TRBV7-9 and TRBJ1-3 gives the whole variable domain DTGVSQNPRHKITKRGQNVTFRCDPISEHNRLYWYRQTLGQGPEFLTYFQNEAQLEKSRLLSDRFSAERPKGSFSTLEIQRTEQGDSAMYLCASSFGLYQYTIYFGEGSWLTVV.

This clonotype has a count of ten or more. This chain uses TRBV20-1 with TRBJ2-1, with 7 bases matching TRBD2. Trimming at V came to 7 bases and at J to 8 bases, leaving 17 bases not matched to a gene. CDR1 is DFQATT and CDR2 is SNEGSKA in the germline V gene (reference sequence). The CDR3 is made up of 15 amino acids. In DNA, the CDR3 is TGCAGTGGTGGCGGGAGAGTCCAGCTTCATTATGAGCAGTTCTTC. It codes for CSGGGRVQLHYEQFF.

This clonotype has a count of ten or more. The chain couples TRBV14 to TRBJ1-1; D is unclear. This CDR3 region has 11 residues. V dropped 1 base and J dropped 6 bases, with 3 bases sitting between them. Germline loops: CDR1 SGHDN, CDR2 FVKESK. The DNA of the CDR3 is TGTGCCAGCAGCCAAGCCCCTGAAGCTTTCTTT. It encodes CASSQAPEAFF.

In this sample, this clonotype turned up a few times. The J gene is TRBJ1-3, the V gene TRBV6-1; D not resolved. The germline CDR1 and CDR2 sequences are MNHNS and SASEGT. CDR3 length equals 13 residues. Trimming took off 5 bases at V and 4 bases at J, with 9 bases between the two ends. The CDR3 region has the DNA TGTGCCAGCAGTAGGCTTGACGGAAACACCATATATTTT. Protein sequence: CASSRLDGNTIYF.

This clonotype was detected many times. This chain links TRBV6-1 with TRBJ2-2; 9 bases are a match to TRBD1. V was clipped by 5 bases and J by 4 bases; unmatched bases: 8. Germline loops: CDR1 MNHNS, CDR2 SASEGT. The CDR3 contains 16 residues. This chain's CDR3 is CASSWGDRVSTGELFF. Here the CDR3 DNA reads TGTGCCAGCAGTTGGGGGGACAGGGTGAGCACCGGGGAGCTGTTTTTT.

This clonotype was recorded many times. This chain connects TRBV20-1 to TRBJ1-2, with a weak D call TRBD1 (5 bases). Germline assignment: CDR1 DFQATT and CDR2 SNEGSKA (reference sequence). Trimming stripped 0 bases from V and 8 bases from J, with 19 bases between. The CDR3 is 15 amino acids. The chain's CDR3 is CSARDGRGGERGYTF. The CDR3 coding sequence is TGCAGTGCTAGAGATGGGAGGGGCGGAGAGCGGGGCTACACCTTC.

This clonotype was detected many times. The V call is TRBV20-1, the J call TRBJ1-1, with D uncertain. The CDR3 runs 15 residues. Germline values: CDR1 DFQATT, CDR2 SNEGSKA (reference sequence). V was clipped by 0 bases and J by 1 base, with 12 bases between them. The CDR3 here is CSARDLRFGNTEAFF. The CDR3 DNA follows: TGCAGTGCTAGAGATCTTCGATTCGGGAACACTGAAGCTTTCTTT.

Concerning this clonotype itself: A much larger clonotype is one base distant, so this may be a read error. This rearrangement joins TRBV18 to TRBJ1-1, with D perhaps TRBD1 (5 bases). This CDR3 contains 14 residues. Germline V gene data show CDR1 as KGHSH and CDR2 as LQKENI. Trimming shortened V by 10 bases and J by 4 bases, and 19 bases separated the two germline ends. CDR3 sequence: CATLEGLSSTEAFF. CDR3 nucleotides: TGTGCCACTCTCGAGGGGCTATCGAGCACTGAAGCTTTCTTT.

In its sample, this clonotype was seen many times. This chain uses TRBV20-1 with TRBJ2-5, with 9 nucleotides matching TRBD2. Losses at the gene ends were 3 bases for V and 4 bases for J; bases not matched to a gene: 6. The CDR3 is 14 residues long. Germline V gives CDR1 DFQATT, CDR2 SNEGSKA (reference sequence). CDR3 amino acids: CSASFRGRGETQYF. CDR3 sequence (DNA): TGCAGTGCTAGTTTTCGCGGGAGGGGAGAGACCCAGTACTTC.

This clonotype was recorded many times. This chain links TRBV20-1 with TRBJ1-5; 8 bases line up with TRBD1. CDR1 DFQATT and CDR2 SNEGSKA come from the germline V gene (reference sequence). The CDR3 extends over 15 amino acids. The J segment lost 7 bases and the V segment lost 3 bases, leaving 11 bases of the junction unmatched. In DNA, the CDR3 is TGCAGTGCTAGGGGCAGGACAGGGCCAGGACAGCCCCAGCATTTT. It codes for CSARGRTGPGQPQHF.

This clonotype was seen more than once but under ten times. This chain connects TRBV28 to TRBJ1-4, with D possibly TRBD1 on 5 matching bases. The CDR3 totals 16 residues. Germline V lookup: CDR1 MDHEN, CDR2 SYDVKM. The V gene lost 5 bases and the J gene lost 2 bases, with 15 bases spanning the gap. The CDR3 DNA reads TGTGCCAGCAGTCTTGACCCGCCAGGGACTAATGAAAAACTGTTTTTT. This codes for CASSLDPPGTNEKLFF.

In its sample, this clonotype was seen many times. The chain uses TRBV18 and TRBJ1-1; 9 bases are shared with TRBD1. Losses at the gene ends were 3 bases for V and 0 bases for J; bases not matched to a gene: 11. CDR3 length: 18 amino acids. Germline CDR1 reads KGHSH; CDR2 reads LQKENI. The CDR3 region is CASSPRAGQGYMNTEAFF. In DNA form, the CDR3 reads TGTGCCAGCTCACCTAGGGCGGGACAGGGTTATATGAACACTGAAGCTTTCTTT.

This clonotype was seen only a few times. The rearrangement uses TRBV7-9 and TRBJ1-1; D not certain. V was clipped by 5 bases and J by 4 bases, with 11 bases between them. The CDR3 is 13 amino acids. In germline, CDR1 is SEHNR, CDR2 FQNEAQ (reference sequence). The CDR3 region has the DNA TGTGCCAGCAGCAGGGTCCCTGGCACTGAAGCTTTCTTT. It encodes CASSRVPGTEAFF.

There are many counts of this clonotype. The V gene is TRBV6-1, the J gene TRBJ2-5, with 11 bases aligning to TRBD2. V shed 5 bases and J 3 bases; nucleotides not matched to a gene: 2. The CDR3 loop spans 14 amino acids. Germline CDR1 MNHNS, CDR2 SASEGT. CDR3 amino acids: CASSLLAGEETQYF. The CDR3 DNA follows: TGTGCCAGCAGTTTACTAGCGGGAGAAGAGACCCAGTACTTC.